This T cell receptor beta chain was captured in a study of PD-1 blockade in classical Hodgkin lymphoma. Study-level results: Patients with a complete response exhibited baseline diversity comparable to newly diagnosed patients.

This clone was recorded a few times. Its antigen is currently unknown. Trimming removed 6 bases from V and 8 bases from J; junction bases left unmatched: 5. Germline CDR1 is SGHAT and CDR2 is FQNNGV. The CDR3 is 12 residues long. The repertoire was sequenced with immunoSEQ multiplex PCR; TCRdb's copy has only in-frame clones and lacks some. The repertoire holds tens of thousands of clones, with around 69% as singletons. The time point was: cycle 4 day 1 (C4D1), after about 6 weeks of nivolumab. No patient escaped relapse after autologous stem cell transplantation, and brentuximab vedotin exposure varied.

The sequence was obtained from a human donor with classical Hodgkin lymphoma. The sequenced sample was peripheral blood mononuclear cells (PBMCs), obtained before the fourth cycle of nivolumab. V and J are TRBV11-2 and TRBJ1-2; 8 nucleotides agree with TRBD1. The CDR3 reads CASRSRGLGYTF. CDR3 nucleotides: TGTGCCAGCAGGTCCAGGGGGCTCGGCTACACCTTC.